This TCR beta chain was observed in a study of shared clonotypes between healthy human individuals. Findings of the study overall: Sampling included only blood; tissue repertoires likely differ.

The length of the CDR3 is 13 residues. J lost 4 bases, V lost 10 bases, and 8 bases had no gene match. Germline CDR1 reads MDHEN; CDR2 reads SYDVKM. Investigators spread the genomic DNA of each subset evenly over several immunoSEQ plates. The input for sorted-subset replicate PCRs was about 210 ng DNA, about 30,000 T cell genomes. This table comes from immunoSEQ multiplex PCR, and its TCRdb copy is limited to in-frame clones, with some not included. The repertoire holds 950,000 to 1,100,000 clones, with about three quarters as singletons. The donor population consisted of healthy HIV-negative adults with no recent acute infections or vaccinations. The sample holds a few counts of this clone. Its antigen is undetermined. Other DNA sequences of this sample code for an identical CDR3.

Sequenced material: memory CD4+ T cells sorted from blood. Subset specified: CD45RA-negative fraction. This TCR was recovered from a man in his late teens or twenties in good health. J is TRBJ2-7 and V is TRBV28, with 9 bases matching TRBD1. Written as DNA, the CDR3 is TGTGCCACTCTAACCGGGACAGGGTACGAGCAGTACTTC. It yields the protein CATLTGTGYEQYF. Variable domain in full (rest from reference TRBV28 and TRBJ2-7): DVKVTQSSRYLVKRTGEKVFLECVQDMDHENMFWYRQDPGLGLRLIYFSYDVKMKEKGDIPEGYSVSREKKERFSLILESASTNQTSMYLCATLTGTGYEQYFGPGTRLTVT.